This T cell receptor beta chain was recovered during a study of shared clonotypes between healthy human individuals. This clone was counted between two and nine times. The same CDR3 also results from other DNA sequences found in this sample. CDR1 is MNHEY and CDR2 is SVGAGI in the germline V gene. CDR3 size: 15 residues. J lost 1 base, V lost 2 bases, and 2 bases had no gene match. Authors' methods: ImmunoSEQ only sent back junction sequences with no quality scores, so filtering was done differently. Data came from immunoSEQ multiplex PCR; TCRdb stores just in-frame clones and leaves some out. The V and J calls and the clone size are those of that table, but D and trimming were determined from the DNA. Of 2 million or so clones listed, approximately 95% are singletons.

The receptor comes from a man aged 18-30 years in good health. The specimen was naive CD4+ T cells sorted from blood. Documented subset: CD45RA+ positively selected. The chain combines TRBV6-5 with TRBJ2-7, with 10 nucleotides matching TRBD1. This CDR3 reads CASSYRDRGSYEQYF. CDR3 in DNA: TGTGCCAGCAGTTACCGGGACAGGGGATCCTACGAGCAGTACTTC.